The TCR beta chain described here comes from a study of immune evolution from preneoplasia to lung adenocarcinoma. On this clone itself: The target antigen is unknown.

Patients had resection in Japan or China between 2014 and 2017. Here immunoSEQ multiplex PCR was the method, and the copy in TCRdb shows in-frame clones only, minus some. In the table there are about 9,900 clones, more than 70% of which are singletons. Study-wide points: Later-stage lesions appeared to have more T cells, more diversity, less clonality. T cell clonality was higher in KRAS-mutant than EGFR-mutant or wild-type nodules.

The origin of this receptor is a person in their 70s with invasive lung adenocarcinoma. Some clones in this sample may be carry-over from other donors' samples. Sequencing was carried out using FFPE invasive lung adenocarcinoma tissue.

The CDR3 DNA reads TGTGCCAGCAGTTTAGGGAGGGTCTATGGCTACACCTTC. Its protein is CASSLGRVYGYTF. This chain joins TRBV28 and TRBJ1-2, with D uncertain. Deletions cut 2 bases from V and 4 bases from J, with 8 bases between. Germline V CDR1 and CDR2: MDHEN, SYDVKM. The CDR3 is made up of 13 amino acids.